This T cell receptor beta chain was identified during a study of blood T cell repertoires in COVID-19. Study in general: Nucleic acid was either cDNA or gDNA, and it came from T cells, B-cell-depleted T cells, or PBMCs.

V was trimmed by 8 bases and J by 4 bases, leaving 18 bases between them. Germline V gene lookup returns CDR1 MNHEY and CDR2 SVGAGI. The CDR3 is made up of 14 amino acids. Per the original data handling: Reference gene primer amplification gave estimated nucleated cell counts. Sequencing was performed with immunoSEQ multiplex PCR; in TCRdb, only in-frame clones are kept and a portion is missing. The DNA was the basis for D and trimming; V, J and clone size are from that table. The top ten clones hold 10% of a sample with 200,000 to 250,000 clones, over 80% of them seen once. Enrollees, about 18 to 89 years old, lived in about two dozen US areas. Assignment of participants to cohorts was predicated upon participant-reported clinical history.

The receptor comes from a man aged 18-30 years with acute COVID-19. The chain employs TRBV6-5 and TRBJ2-7; possible D gene TRBD2, 6 bases. Sequenced: PBMCs or T cells enriched from blood (not recorded which). The DNA for the CDR3 is TGTGCCAGCGGGGTCGGAGGGACGCAATACGAGCAGTACTTC. Amino acids: CASGVGGTQYEQYF.